This T cell receptor beta chain was identified during a study of cytomegalovirus exposure and HLA in healthy donors. Whole-study findings and limits: The study flagged about 150 TCR beta chains as cytomegalovirus-associated.

Libraries were prepared by immunoSEQ multiplex PCR; TCRdb keeps only in-frame clonotypes and omits some of them. The data show 100,000 to 150,000 clones, with around 95% seen just once and about 1.7% held by the top ten. Concerning this clone itself: Antigen: not known.

V was clipped by 6 bases and J by 4 bases; unmatched bases: 5. CDR1 is SGHDT, CDR2 YYEEEE, per germline. The CDR3 has 14 amino acids. The sample comprised PBMCs. This chain uses TRBV5-6 with TRBJ2-7, with 12 bases matching TRBD2. This TCR was recovered from a young man in good health and CMV-seronegative. The CDR3 sequence is CASTLAGGLYEQYF. The DNA of the CDR3 is TGTGCCAGCACCCTAGCGGGAGGGTTATACGAGCAGTACTTC.